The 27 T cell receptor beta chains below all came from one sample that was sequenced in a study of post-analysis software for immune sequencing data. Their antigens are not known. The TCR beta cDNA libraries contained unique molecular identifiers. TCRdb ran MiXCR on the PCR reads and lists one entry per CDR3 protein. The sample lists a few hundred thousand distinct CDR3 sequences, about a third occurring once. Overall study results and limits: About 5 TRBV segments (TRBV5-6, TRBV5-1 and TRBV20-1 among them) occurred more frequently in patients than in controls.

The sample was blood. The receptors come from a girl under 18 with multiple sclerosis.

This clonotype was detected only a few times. CDR3 sequence: CASSFSDRSYGYTF. DNA of the CDR3: TGCGCCAGCAGTTTTTCGGACAGGAGCTATGGCTACACCTTC. The rearrangement uses TRBV5-1 and TRBJ1-2, with 7 bases that match TRBD1. CDR3 length: 14 residues. Unmatched junction bases numbered 8, after V lost 5 bases and J lost 4 bases. The V gene's germline CDR1 is SGHRS and CDR2 YFSETQ.

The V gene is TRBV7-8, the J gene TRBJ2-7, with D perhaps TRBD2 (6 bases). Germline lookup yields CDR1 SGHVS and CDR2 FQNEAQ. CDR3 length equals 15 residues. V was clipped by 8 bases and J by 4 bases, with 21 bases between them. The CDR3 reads CASRISRASVYEQYF. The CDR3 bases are TGTGCCAGCCGGATTTCGAGGGCTAGCGTGTACGAGCAGTACTTC.

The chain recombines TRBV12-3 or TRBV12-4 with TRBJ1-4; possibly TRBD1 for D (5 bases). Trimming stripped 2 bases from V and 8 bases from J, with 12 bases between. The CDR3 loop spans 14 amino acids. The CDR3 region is CASSLLGGSEKLFF. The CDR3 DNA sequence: TGTGCCAGCAGTTTACTGGGGGGTAGCGAAAAACTGTTTTTT.

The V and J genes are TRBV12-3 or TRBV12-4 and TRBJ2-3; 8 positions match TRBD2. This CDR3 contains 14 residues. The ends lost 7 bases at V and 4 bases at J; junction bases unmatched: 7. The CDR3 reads CASINGGGSDTQYF. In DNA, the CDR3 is TGTGCCAGCATTAACGGGGGGGGTTCAGATACGCAGTATTTT.

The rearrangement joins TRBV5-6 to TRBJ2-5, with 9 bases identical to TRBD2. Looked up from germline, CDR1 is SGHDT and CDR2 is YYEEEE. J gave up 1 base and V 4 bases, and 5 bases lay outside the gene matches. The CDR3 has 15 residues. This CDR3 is CASSATSGPQETQYF. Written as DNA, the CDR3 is TGTGCCAGCAGCGCGACTAGCGGACCCCAAGAGACCCAGTACTTC.

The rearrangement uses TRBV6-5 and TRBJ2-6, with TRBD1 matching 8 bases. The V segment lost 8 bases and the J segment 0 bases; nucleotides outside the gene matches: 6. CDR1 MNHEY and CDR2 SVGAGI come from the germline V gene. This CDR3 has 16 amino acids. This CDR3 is CASGQGVISGANVLTF. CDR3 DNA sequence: TGTGCCAGCGGACAGGGCGTTATCTCTGGGGCCAACGTCCTGACTTTC.

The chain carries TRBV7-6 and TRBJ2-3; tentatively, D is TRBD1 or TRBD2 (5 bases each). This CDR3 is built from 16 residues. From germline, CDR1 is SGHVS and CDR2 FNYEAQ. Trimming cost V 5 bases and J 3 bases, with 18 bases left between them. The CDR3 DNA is TGTGCCAGCAGCCCTAGTGGGGGTGGGGGAACAGATACGCAGTATTTT. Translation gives CASSPSGGGGTDTQYF.

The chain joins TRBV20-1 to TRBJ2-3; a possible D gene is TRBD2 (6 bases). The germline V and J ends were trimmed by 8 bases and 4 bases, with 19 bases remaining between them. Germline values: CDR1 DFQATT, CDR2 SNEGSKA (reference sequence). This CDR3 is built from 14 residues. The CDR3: CSLGGGAGADTQYF. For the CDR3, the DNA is TGCAGTTTGGGAGGAGGGGCTGGCGCAGATACGCAGTATTTT.

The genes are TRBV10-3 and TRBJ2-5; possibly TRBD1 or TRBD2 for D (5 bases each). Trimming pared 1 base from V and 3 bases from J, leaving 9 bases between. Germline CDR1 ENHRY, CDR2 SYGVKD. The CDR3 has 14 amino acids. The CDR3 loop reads CAISEFQGEETQYF. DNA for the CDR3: TGTGCCATCAGTGAGTTCCAGGGAGAAGAGACCCAGTACTTC.

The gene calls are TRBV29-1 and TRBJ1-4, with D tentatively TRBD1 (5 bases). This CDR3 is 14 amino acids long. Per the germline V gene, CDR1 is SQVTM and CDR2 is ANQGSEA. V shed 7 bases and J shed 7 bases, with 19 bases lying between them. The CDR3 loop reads CSAGAQDSGEKLFF. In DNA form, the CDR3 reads TGCAGCGCCGGAGCACAGGATTCGGGTGAAAAACTGTTTTTT.

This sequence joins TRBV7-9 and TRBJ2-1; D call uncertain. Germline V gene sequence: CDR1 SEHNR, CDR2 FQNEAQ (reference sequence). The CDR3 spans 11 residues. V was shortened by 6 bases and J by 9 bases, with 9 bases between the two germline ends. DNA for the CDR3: TGTGCCAGCAGTCAGGACCCTGAGCAGTTCTTC. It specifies CASSQDPEQFF.

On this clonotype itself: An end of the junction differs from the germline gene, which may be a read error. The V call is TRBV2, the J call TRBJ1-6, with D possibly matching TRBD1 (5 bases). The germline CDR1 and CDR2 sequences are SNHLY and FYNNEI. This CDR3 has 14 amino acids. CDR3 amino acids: CASSLGVANSPRHF. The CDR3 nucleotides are TGTGCCAGCAGTCTAGGGGTTGCGAATTCACCCCGCCACTTT. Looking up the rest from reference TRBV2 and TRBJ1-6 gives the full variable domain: EPEVTQTPSHQVTQMGQEVILRCVPISNHLYFYWYRQILGQKVEFLVSFYNNEISEKSEIFDDQFSVERPDGSNFTLKIRSTKLEDSAMYFCASSLGVANSPRHFGNGTRLTVT.

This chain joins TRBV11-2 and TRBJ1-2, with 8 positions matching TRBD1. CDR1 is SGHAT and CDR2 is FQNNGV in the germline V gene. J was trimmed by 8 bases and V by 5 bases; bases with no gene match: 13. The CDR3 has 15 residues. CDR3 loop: CASSNFQGAMGGYTF. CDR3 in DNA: TGTGCCAGCAGCAATTTTCAGGGGGCCATGGGAGGCTACACCTTC.

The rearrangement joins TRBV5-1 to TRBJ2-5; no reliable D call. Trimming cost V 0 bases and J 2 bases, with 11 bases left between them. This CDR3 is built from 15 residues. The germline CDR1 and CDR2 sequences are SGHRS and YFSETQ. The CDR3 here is CASSLVAGTQETQYF. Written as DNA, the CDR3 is TGCGCCAGCAGCTTGGTGGCAGGCACACAAGAGACCCAGTACTTC.

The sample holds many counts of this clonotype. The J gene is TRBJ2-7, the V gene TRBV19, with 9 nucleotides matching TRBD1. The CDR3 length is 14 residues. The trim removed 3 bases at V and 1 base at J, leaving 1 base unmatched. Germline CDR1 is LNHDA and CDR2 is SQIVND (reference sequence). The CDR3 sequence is CASSIGTGSYEQYF. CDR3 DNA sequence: TGTGCCAGTAGTATCGGGACAGGGTCCTACGAGCAGTACTTC.

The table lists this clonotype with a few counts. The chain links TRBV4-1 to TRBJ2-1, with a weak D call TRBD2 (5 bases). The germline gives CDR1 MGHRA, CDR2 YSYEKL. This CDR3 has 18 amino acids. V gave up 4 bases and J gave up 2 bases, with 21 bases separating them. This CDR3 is CASSPPGTAPGAYNEQFF. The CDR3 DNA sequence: TGCGCCAGCAGCCCTCCCGGTACAGCGCCCGGGGCCTACAATGAGCAGTTCTTC.

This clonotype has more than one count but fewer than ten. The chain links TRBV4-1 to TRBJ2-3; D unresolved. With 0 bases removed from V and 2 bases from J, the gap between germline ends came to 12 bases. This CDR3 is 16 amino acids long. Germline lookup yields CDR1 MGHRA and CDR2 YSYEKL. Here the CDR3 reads CASSQESLQITDTQYF. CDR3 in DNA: TGCGCCAGCAGCCAAGAATCCTTACAGATCACAGATACGCAGTATTTT.

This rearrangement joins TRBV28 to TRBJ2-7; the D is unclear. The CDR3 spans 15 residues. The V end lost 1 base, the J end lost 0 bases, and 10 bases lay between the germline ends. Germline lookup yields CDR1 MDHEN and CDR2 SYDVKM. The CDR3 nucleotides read TGTGCCAGCAGTTTATTCTCCAGAAACTCCTACGAGCAGTACTTC. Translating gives CASSLFSRNSYEQYF.

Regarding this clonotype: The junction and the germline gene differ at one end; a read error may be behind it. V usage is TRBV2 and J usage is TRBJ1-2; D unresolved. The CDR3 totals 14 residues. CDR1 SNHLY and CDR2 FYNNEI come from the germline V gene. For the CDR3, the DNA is TGTGCCAGCAGGGAAGTGGAGGGAAGCTATGGCTACACCTTC. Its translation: CASREVEGSYGYTF.

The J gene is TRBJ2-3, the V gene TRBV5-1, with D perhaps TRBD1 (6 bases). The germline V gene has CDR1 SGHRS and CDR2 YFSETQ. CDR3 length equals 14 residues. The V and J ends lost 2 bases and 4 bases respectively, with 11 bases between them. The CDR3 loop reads CASSFVQGADTQYF. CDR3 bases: TGCGCCAGCAGCTTTGTACAGGGAGCAGATACGCAGTATTTT.

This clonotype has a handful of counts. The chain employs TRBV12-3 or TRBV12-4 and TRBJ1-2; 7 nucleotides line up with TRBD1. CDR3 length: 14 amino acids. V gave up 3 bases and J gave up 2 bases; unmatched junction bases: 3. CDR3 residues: CASSFTGDNYGYTF. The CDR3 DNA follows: TGTGCCAGCAGTTTTACAGGGGACAACTATGGCTACACCTTC.

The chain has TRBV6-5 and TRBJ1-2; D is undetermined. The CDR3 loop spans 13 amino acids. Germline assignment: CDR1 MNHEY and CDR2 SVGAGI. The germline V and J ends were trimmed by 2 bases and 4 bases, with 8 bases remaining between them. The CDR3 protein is CASSYEGTYGYTF. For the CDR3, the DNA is TGTGCCAGCAGTTACGAGGGAACCTATGGCTACACCTTC.

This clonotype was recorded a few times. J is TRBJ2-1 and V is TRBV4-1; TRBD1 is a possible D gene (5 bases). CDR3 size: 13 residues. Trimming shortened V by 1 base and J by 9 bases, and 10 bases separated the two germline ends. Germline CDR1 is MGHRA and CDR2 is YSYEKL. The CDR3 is CASSQVGVVEQFF. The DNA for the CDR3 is TGCGCCAGCAGCCAAGTAGGGGTTGTTGAGCAGTTCTTC.

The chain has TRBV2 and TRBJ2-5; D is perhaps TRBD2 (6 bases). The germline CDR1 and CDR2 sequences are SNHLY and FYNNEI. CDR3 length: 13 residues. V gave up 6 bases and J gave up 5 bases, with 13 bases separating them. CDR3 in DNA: TGTGCCAGCAGAGTCGGGACTCTGGAGACCCAGTACTTC. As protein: CASRVGTLETQYF.

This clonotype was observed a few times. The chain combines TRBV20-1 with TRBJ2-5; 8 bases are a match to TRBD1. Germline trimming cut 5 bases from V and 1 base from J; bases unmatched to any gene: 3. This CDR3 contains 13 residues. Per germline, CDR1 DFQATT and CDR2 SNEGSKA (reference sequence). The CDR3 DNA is TGCAGTGCTCCGGACAGGGCCCAAGAGACCCAGTACTTC. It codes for CSAPDRAQETQYF.

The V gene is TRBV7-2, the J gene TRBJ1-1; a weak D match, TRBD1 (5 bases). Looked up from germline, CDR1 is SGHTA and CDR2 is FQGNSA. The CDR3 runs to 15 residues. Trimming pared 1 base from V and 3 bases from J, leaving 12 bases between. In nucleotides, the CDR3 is TGTGCCAGCAGCTTAGTGGCCGGGGCTGACACTGAAGCTTTCTTT. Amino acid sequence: CASSLVAGADTEAFF.

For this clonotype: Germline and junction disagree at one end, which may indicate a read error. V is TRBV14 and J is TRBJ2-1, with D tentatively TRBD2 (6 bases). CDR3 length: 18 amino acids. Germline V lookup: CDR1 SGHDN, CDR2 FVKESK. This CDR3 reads CASSPGSLGSLAINGQFF. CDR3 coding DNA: TGTGCCAGCAGTCCCGGATCGCTCGGAAGTCTAGCGATCAATGGGCAGTTCTTC.